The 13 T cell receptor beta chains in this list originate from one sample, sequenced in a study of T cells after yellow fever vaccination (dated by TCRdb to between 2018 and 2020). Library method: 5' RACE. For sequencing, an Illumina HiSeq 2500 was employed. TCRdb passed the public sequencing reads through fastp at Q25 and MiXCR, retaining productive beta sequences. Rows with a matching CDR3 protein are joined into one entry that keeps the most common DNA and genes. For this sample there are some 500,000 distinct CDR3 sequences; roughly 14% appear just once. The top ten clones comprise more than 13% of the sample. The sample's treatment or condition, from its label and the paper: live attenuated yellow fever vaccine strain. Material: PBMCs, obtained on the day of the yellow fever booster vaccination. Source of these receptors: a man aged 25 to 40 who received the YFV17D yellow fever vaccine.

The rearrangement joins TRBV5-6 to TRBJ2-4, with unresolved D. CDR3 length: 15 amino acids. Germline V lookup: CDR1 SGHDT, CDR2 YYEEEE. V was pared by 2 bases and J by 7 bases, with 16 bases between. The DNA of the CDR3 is TGTGCCAGCAGCTTCGGACCCACCGCGCCTAACATTCAGTACTTC. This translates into CASSFGPTAPNIQYF.

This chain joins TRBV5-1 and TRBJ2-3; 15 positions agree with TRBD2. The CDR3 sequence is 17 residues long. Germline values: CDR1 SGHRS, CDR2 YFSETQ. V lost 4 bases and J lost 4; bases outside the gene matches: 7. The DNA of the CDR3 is TGCGCCAGCAGCAGGACTAGCGGGAGGGCCGGGGCAGATACGCAGTATTTT. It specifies CASSRTSGRAGADTQYF.

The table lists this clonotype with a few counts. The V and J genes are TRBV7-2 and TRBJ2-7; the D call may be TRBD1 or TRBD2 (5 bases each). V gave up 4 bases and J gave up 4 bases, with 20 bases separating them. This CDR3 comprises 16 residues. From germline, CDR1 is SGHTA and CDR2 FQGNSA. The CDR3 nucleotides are TGTGCCAGCAGCTCACCGCGTGGGGGAGCGGATTACGAGCAGTACTTC. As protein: CASSSPRGGADYEQYF.

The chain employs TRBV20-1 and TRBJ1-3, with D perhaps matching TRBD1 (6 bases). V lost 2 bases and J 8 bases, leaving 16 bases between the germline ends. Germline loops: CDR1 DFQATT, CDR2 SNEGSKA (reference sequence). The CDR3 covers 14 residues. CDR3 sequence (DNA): TGCAGTGCTAGAACCAACAGGGTTTCAGACACCATATATTTT. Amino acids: CSARTNRVSDTIYF.

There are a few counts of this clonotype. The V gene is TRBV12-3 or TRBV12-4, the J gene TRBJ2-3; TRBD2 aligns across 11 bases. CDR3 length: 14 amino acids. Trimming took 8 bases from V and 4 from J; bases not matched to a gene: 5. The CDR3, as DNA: TGTGCCAGCGACCTAGCGGGAGGTCCAGATACGCAGTATTTT. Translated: CASDLAGGPDTQYF.

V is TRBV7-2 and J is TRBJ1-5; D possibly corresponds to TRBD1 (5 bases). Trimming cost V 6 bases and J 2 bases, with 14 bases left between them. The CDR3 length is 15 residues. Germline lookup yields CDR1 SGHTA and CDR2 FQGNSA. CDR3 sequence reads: CASRVGGGGNQPQHF. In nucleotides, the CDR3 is TGTGCCAGCAGGGTTGGTGGGGGAGGCAATCAGCCCCAGCATTTT.

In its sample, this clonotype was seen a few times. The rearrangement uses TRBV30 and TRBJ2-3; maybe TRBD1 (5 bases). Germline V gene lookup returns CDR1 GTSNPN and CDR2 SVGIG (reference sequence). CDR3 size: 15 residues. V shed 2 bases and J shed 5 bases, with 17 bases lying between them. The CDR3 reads CAWSTFRDLEDTQYF. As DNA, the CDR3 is TGTGCCTGGAGTACCTTCAGGGATTTGGAAGATACGCAGTATTTT.

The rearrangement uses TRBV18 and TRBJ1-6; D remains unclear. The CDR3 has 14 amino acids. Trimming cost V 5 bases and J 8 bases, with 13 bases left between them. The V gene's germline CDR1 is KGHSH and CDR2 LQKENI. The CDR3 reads CASSRGLIDSPLHF. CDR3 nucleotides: TGTGCCAGCTCAAGAGGGTTGATCGATTCACCCCTCCACTTT.

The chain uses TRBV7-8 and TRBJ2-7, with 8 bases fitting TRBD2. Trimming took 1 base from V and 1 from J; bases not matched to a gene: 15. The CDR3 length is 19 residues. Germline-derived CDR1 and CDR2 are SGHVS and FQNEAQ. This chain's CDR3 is CASSLGAAGGAQRSYEQYF. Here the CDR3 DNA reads TGTGCCAGCAGCTTAGGAGCCGCGGGAGGAGCCCAAAGATCCTACGAGCAGTACTTC.

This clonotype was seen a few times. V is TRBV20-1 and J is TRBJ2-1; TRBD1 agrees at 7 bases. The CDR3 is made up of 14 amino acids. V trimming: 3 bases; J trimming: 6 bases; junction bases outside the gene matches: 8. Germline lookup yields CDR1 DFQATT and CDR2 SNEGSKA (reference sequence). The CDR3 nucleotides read TGCAGTGCTAGGCGCAGGGGGATCGGCAATGAGCAGTTCTTC. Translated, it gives CSARRRGIGNEQFF.

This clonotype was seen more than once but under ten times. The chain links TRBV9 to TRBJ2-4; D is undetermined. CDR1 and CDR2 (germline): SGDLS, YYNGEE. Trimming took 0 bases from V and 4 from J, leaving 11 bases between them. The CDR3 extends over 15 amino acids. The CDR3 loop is CASSVGMESKNIQYF. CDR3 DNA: TGTGCCAGCAGCGTAGGCATGGAAAGTAAAAACATTCAGTACTTC.

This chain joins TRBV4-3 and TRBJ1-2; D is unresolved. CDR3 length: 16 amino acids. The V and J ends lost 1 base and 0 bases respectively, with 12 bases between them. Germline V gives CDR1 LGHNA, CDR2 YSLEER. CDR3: CASSQAQARANYGYTF. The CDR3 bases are TGCGCCAGCAGCCAAGCTCAGGCGCGGGCTAACTATGGCTACACCTTC.

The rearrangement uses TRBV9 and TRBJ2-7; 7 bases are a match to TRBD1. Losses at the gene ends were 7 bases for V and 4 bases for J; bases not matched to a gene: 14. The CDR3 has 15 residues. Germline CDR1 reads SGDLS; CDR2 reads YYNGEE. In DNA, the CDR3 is TGTGCCAGCGGTGATAGGGACAGACAATCATACGAGCAGTACTTC. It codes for CASGDRDRQSYEQYF.